This note documents a single T cell receptor (beta chain) sequence. As yet, its antigen is unknown. This sample stems from a study of cytomegalovirus exposure and HLA in healthy donors. As for the study in general: Later, an analysis reported that the 130 or so validation repertoires had used the same platform as the 500 to 750 first-cohort repertoires. Findings and limits, study-wide: Researchers counted around 150 TCR beta chains as cytomegalovirus-associated. The TCR clusters that emerged in the first cohort tended, a later analysis found, to co-occur in the 120 or so validation repertoires. Most sequenced TCRs were rare (though some public TCRs occurred in many donors).

Sequencing used immunoSEQ multiplex PCR; TCRdb keeps in-frame clones, though not all of them. Of 200,000 to 300,000 clones in the sample, roughly 88% were seen once. The germline gives CDR1 GTSNPN, CDR2 SVGIG (reference sequence). Germline trimming cut 5 bases from V and 4 bases from J; bases unmatched to any gene: 4. The CDR3 sequence is 13 residues long. The sequencing input was PBMCs. This receptor was identified in a woman in her 30s in good health and CMV-seronegative. The J gene is TRBJ2-1, the V gene TRBV30; TRBD2 aligns across 8 bases. CDR3 nucleotide sequence: TGTGCCTGGGTGACTAGCGAGTACAATGAGCAGTTCTTC. Translation: CAWVTSEYNEQFF.